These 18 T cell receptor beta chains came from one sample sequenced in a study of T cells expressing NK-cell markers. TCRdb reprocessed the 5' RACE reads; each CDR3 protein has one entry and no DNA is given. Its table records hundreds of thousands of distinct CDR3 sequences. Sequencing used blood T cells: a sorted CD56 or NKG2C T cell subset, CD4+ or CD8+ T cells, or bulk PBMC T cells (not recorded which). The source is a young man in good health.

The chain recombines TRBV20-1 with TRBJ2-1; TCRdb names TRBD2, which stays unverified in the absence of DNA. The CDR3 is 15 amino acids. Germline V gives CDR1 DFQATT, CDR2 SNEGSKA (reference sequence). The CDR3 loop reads CSASNYLAGPNEQFF.

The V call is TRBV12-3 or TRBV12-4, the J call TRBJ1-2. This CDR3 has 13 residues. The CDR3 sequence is CASSATLNYGYTF.

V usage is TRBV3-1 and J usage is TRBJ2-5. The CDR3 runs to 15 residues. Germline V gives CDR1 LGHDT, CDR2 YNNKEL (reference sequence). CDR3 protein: CASSRRTGGQETQYF.

CDR3 sequence: CASSFGGQGVPPLHF. The chain employs TRBV12-3 or TRBV12-4 and TRBJ1-6; TCRdb's assignment of TRBD1 cannot be checked, as there is no DNA. The CDR3 consists of 15 residues.

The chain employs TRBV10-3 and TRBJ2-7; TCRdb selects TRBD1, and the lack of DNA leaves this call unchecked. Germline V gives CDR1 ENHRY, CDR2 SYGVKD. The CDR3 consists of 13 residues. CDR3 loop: CAIRIRDGYEQYF.

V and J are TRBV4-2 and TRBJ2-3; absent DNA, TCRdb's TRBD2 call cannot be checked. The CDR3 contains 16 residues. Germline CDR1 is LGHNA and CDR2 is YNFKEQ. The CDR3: CASSQDELAGGYTQYF.

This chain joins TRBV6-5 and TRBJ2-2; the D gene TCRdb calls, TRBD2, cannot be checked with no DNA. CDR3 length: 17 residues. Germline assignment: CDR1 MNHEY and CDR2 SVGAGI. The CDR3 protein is CASSTGLAGKGAGELFF.

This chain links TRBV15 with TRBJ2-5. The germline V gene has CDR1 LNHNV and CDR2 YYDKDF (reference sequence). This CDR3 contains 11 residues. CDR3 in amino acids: CATRAGQTQYF.

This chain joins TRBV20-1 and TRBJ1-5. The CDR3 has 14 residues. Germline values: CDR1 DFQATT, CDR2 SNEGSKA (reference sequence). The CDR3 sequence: CSALQVIDNQPQHF.

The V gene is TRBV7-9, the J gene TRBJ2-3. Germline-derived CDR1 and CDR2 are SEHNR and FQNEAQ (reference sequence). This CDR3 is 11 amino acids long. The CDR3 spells CASEWTDTQYF.

The CDR3 sequence: CATSRGDRVKFGGELFF. The chain recombines TRBV15 with TRBJ2-2; TCRdb proposes TRBD1, but this gene call is untestable without DNA. Germline-derived CDR1 and CDR2 are LNHNV and YYDKDF (reference sequence). This CDR3 contains 17 residues. Full variable domain (outside the CDR3, taken from reference TRBV15 and TRBJ2-2): DAMVIQNPRYQVTQFGKPVTLSCSQTLNHNVMYWYQQKSSQAPKLLFHYYDKDFNNEADTPDNFQSRRPNTSFCFLDIRSPGLGDTAMYLCATSRGDRVKFGGELFFGEGSRLTVL.

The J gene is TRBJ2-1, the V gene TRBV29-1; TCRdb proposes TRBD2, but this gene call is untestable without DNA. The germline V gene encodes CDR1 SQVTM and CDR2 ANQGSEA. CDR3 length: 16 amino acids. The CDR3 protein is CSVEEGTSGAYNEQFF.

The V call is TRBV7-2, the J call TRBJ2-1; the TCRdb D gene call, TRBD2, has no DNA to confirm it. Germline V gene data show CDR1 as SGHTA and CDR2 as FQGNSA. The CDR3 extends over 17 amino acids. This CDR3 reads CASSLAQVTSGSDEQFF.

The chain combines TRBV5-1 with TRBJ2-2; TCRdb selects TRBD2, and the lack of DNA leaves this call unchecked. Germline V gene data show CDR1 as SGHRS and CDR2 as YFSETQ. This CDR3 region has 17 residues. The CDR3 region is CASSWTSGRASSGELFF.

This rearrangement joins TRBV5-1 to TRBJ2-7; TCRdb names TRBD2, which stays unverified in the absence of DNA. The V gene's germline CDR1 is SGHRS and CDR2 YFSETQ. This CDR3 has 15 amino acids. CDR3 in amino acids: CASSASGTRSYEQYF.

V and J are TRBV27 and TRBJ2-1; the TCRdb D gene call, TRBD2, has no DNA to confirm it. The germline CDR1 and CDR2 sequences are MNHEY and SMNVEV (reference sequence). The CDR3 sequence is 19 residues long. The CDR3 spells CASSLFGPGLADHYNEQFF.

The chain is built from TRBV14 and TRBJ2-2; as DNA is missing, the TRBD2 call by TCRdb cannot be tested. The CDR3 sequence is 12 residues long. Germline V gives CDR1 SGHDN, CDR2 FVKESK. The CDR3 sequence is CASSGLGGELYF.

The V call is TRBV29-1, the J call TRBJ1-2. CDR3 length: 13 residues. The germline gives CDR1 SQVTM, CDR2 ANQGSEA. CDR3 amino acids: CSAQEGHGSGYTF.